Sequencing of this TCR beta chain was carried out in a study of T cells in Graves' hyperthyroidism and ophthalmopathy. This CDR3 is 15 amino acids long. The germline gives CDR1 ENHRY, CDR2 SYGVKD. The V end lost 5 bases, the J end lost 3 bases, and 14 bases lay between the germline ends. No progression to ophthalmopathy during 18 months of follow-up defined stable disease. This sample holds PBMCs from about 10 ml fresh peripheral blood. RNA transcripts yielded amplified TCR beta CDR3 regions. During a first-round RT-PCR of the TCR CDR3, the HTBI primer set was used. TCRdb itself ran the multiplex PCR reads through MiXCR, one entry per CDR3 protein. The table shows more than 500,000 distinct CDR3 sequences, with 14% occurring only once.

Sequenced material: blood. The TCR sequence derives from a woman aged 35 to 49 with Graves' hyperthyroidism. This chain links TRBV10-3 with TRBJ2-1; D is perhaps TRBD1 or TRBD2 (7 bases each). CDR3: CAISQAGGDYNEQFF. CDR3 DNA: TGTGCCATCAGTCAAGCAGGGGGGGACTACAATGAGCAGTTCTTC.